The 12 T cell receptor beta chains presented below share a single source sample, sequenced in a study of blood T cell repertoires in COVID-19. Repertoires were generated with immunoSEQ multiplex PCR, while TCRdb's copy carries only in-frame clones and drops some. The sample lists tens of thousands of clones, about 90% occurring once. Sequenced sample: peripheral blood. These receptor sequences come from a woman at least 80 years old with active COVID-19.

The chain recombines TRBV4-3 with TRBJ1-4; 10 bases are a match to TRBD1. V trimming: 2 bases; J trimming: 6 bases; junction bases outside the gene matches: 3. Germline V gives CDR1 LGHNA, CDR2 YSLEER. The CDR3 runs to 15 residues. CDR3 nucleotides: TGCGCCAGCAGCCAATCCGGGACAGGGGATGAAAAACTGTTTTTT. This encodes CASSQSGTGDEKLFF.

V gene TRBV11-3 combines with J gene TRBJ2-2; 9 positions match TRBD2. This CDR3 has 15 amino acids. The V gene end was trimmed by 6 bases and the J gene end by 5 bases; junction bases not matched to a gene: 7. The germline CDR1 and CDR2 sequences are SGHNT and YENEEA. This CDR3 reads CASSPGTSRTGELFF. The CDR3 DNA follows: TGTGCCAGCAGTCCCGGGACTAGCCGTACCGGGGAGCTGTTTTTT.

The rearrangement links TRBV28 to TRBJ1-1, with D unclear. Looked up from germline, CDR1 is MDHEN and CDR2 is SYDVKM. The CDR3 runs to 14 residues. Trimming cost V 8 bases and J 6 bases, with 19 bases left between them. CDR3 residues: CASGLYPSQAEAFF. CDR3 DNA: TGTGCCAGCGGACTTTACCCCTCTCAGGCTGAAGCTTTCTTT.

V usage is TRBV12-3 or TRBV12-4 and J usage is TRBJ2-7; the D is unclear. Trimming removed 3 bases from V and 0 bases from J, with 6 bases in between. CDR3 size: 13 residues. The CDR3 bases are TGTGCCAGCAGTTTGCGCAACTCCTACGAGCAGTACTTC. Translation: CASSLRNSYEQYF.

V usage is TRBV18 and J usage is TRBJ2-1, with TRBD1 matching 7 bases. The V and J ends lost 1 base and 1 base, in that order; junction bases with no gene match: 1. CDR3 length equals 15 residues. Per the germline V gene, CDR1 is KGHSH and CDR2 is LQKENI. CDR3 sequence (DNA): TGTGCCAGCTCACCACGGGACAGTTCCTACAATGAGCAGTTCTTC. It yields the protein CASSPRDSSYNEQFF.

The genes are TRBV29-1 and TRBJ1-2, with D possibly TRBD1 on 6 matching bases. Germline values: CDR1 SQVTM, CDR2 ANQGSEA. This CDR3 is built from 11 residues. V gave up 7 bases and J gave up 2 bases, with 8 bases separating them. The CDR3 spells CSEGQNYGYTF. The CDR3 nucleotides read TGCAGCGAGGGACAAAACTATGGCTACACCTTC. Drawing the rest from reference TRBV29-1 and TRBJ1-2, the complete variable domain is SAVISQKPSRDICQRGTSLTIQCQVDSQVTMMFWYRQQPGQSLTLIATANQGSEATYESGFVIDKFPISRPNLTFSTLTVSNMSPEDSSIYLCSEGQNYGYTFGSGTRLTVV.

This sequence joins TRBV28 and TRBJ2-7; 12 bases agree with TRBD2. Germline assignment: CDR1 MDHEN and CDR2 SYDVKM. This CDR3 is built from 17 residues. V was pared by 1 base and J by 5 bases, with 9 bases of the junction left unmatched. The CDR3 nucleotides read TGTGCCAGCAGTTTATACGCTAGCGGGAGGGTCACCGACGAGCAGTACTTC. It yields the protein CASSLYASGRVTDEQYF.

V is TRBV5-1 and J is TRBJ1-4; TRBD1 is a possible D gene (5 bases). This CDR3 contains 14 residues. V lost 4 bases and J 0 bases, leaving 7 bases between the germline ends. Germline CDR1 reads SGHRS; CDR2 reads YFSETQ. The CDR3 DNA follows: TGCGCCAGCAGCAGCAGGGCAACTAATGAAAAACTGTTTTTT. Its translation is CASSSRATNEKLFF.

V usage is TRBV15 and J usage is TRBJ1-4; D is undetermined. From germline, CDR1 is LNHNV and CDR2 YYDKDF (reference sequence). The germline V and J ends were trimmed by 1 base and 0 bases, with 15 bases remaining between them. There are 18 residues in the CDR3. CDR3 in amino acids: CATSRVDGLDPTNEKLFF. CDR3 nucleotides: TGTGCCACCAGCAGAGTTGACGGCCTAGACCCAACTAATGAAAAACTGTTTTTT.

The CDR3: CASRDRAHYGYTF. The DNA for the CDR3 is TGTGCCAGCAGGGACAGGGCTCACTATGGCTACACCTTC. This chain uses TRBV7-2 with TRBJ1-2, with 8 nucleotides matching TRBD1. CDR3 length: 13 amino acids. CDR1 and CDR2 from the germline V gene are SGHTA and FQGNSA. V shed 6 bases and J 3 bases; nucleotides not matched to a gene: 3.

As for this clone: The sample carries other DNA sequences with the same CDR3. V gene TRBV5-1 combines with J gene TRBJ2-3, with 8 bases lining up with TRBD1. The germline V gene encodes CDR1 SGHRS and CDR2 YFSETQ. CDR3 length: 14 residues. V shed 4 bases, J shed 1 base, and the junction held 2 bases outside the gene matches. This CDR3 is CASSPGQGTDTQYF. In DNA, the CDR3 is TGCGCCAGCAGCCCGGGACAGGGCACAGATACGCAGTATTTT.

This rearrangement joins TRBV18 to TRBJ2-1; 7 nucleotides align to TRBD2. The CDR3 runs 14 residues. Germline values: CDR1 KGHSH, CDR2 LQKENI. Losses at the gene ends were 1 base for V and 6 bases for J; bases not matched to a gene: 3. In DNA form, the CDR3 reads TGTGCCAGCTCACCACTTGGGGGGGTCAATGAGCAGTTCTTC. Its protein product is CASSPLGGVNEQFF.